The 2 T cell receptor beta chains given below trace back to one sample, sequenced in a study of cytomegalovirus exposure and HLA in healthy donors. The PCR had 60 Vbeta and 13 Jbeta primers. Produced via immunoSEQ multiplex PCR; TCRdb's table is partial and in-frame only. The table shows over 130,000 clones, with 65% to 85% occurring only once. Sequencing input: PBMCs. These receptors were collected from a male donor in good health and CMV-seronegative.

The J gene is TRBJ1-2, the V gene TRBV6-1; D is possibly TRBD1 (5 bases). The germline V and J ends were trimmed by 7 bases and 2 bases, with 8 bases remaining between them. This CDR3 is built from 12 residues. The V gene's germline CDR1 is MNHNS and CDR2 SASEGT. CDR3 protein: CASMGQNYGYTF. CDR3 in DNA: TGTGCCAGCATGGGGCAGAACTATGGCTACACCTTC.

This chain links TRBV7-9 with TRBJ1-5, with 7 bases matching TRBD1. This CDR3 is 12 amino acids long. V was clipped by 5 bases and J by 7 bases; unmatched bases: 2. CDR1 is SEHNR, CDR2 FQNEAQ, per germline (reference sequence). Written as DNA, the CDR3 is TGTGCCAGCAGCCCAGGGGGGCAGCCCCAGCATTTT. It yields the protein CASSPGGQPQHF.